This TCR beta chain is drawn from a study of blood T cell repertoires in COVID-19. The germline V gene has CDR1 SGHAT and CDR2 FQDESV (reference sequence). CDR3 size: 15 residues. Deletions cut 0 bases from V and 3 bases from J, with 11 bases between. Assay: immunoSEQ multiplex PCR; the TCRdb copy retains only in-frame clones and omits some. The sample carries 250,000 or so clones, nearly 90% recorded once. The rearrangement links TRBV11-1 to TRBJ1-2; D remains ambiguous. This clonotype was obtained from a woman aged 55-69 years with COVID-19, enrolled during active disease. Input material: peripheral blood. The CDR3 is CASSLAPGTDYGYTF. CDR3 nucleotide sequence: TGTGCCAGCAGCTTAGCTCCGGGAACCGACTATGGCTACACCTTC.